This entry describes one T cell receptor (beta chain). As yet, its antigen is unknown. The sample is drawn from a study of cytomegalovirus exposure and HLA in healthy donors. In the PCR, 60 Vbeta and 13 Jbeta primers were used. Per the study methods: A later analysis tallied some 84 million unique TCR beta chains, around 11 million of them shared. Generated by immunoSEQ multiplex PCR, the TCRdb table keeps only in-frame clones and is missing some. Clone size and V and J calls were adopted from that table, with D and trimming inferred from the DNA. The sample shows approximately 70,000 clones, around 80% of them seen only once. The CDR3 is 15 residues long. In germline, CDR1 is SGHAT, CDR2 FQNNGV. V was trimmed by 1 base and J by 5 bases, leaving 12 bases between them. Findings and limits, study-wide: Some highly shared sequence variants likely arose as a pipeline artifact. One variant, a missense change in DCLRE1C, was linked in a later analysis to TCR beta V- and J-gene trimming.

This sequence originates from a woman between 25 and 40 years old in good health and CMV-seronegative. The sample comprised PBMCs. This chain connects TRBV11-2 to TRBJ1-5; the D is unclear. CDR3 loop: CASSLGGPGHQPQHF. The CDR3 nucleotides are TGTGCCAGCAGCTTAGGTGGGCCAGGTCATCAGCCCCAGCATTTT.